This T cell receptor (beta chain) was captured in a study of untreated major depressive disorder. Sequencing was performed with immunoSEQ multiplex PCR; in TCRdb, only in-frame clones are kept and a portion is missing. The top ten hold approximately 0.82% of the sample, which has 20,000 or so clones, roughly 84% seen once. The source of this sequence is a woman between 25 and 40 years old in good health. Specimen: CD4+ T cells from PBMCs.

The CDR3 reads CASRSSVSPQYF. In DNA form, the CDR3 reads TGTGCCAGCAGGAGTAGCGTGTCTCCGCAGTACTTC. The chain employs TRBV2 and TRBJ2-7; D might be TRBD2 (5 bases). V was trimmed by 6 bases and J by 9 bases, leaving 15 bases between them. Looked up from germline, CDR1 is SNHLY and CDR2 is FYNNEI. The CDR3 has 12 residues.